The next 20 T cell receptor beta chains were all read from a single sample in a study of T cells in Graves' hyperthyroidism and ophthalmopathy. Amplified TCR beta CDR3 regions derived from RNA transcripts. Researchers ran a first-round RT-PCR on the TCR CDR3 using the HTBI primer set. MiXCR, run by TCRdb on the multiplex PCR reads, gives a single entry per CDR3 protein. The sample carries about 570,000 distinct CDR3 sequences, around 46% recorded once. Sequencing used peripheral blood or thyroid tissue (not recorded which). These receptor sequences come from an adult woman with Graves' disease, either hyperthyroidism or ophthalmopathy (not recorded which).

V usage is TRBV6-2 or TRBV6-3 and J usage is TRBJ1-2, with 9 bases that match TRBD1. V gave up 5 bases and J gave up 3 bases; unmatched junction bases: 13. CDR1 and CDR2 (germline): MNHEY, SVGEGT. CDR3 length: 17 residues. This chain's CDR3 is CASSPRDRALIDYGYTF. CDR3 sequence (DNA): TGTGCCAGCAGTCCCCGGGACAGGGCGTTGATTGACTATGGCTACACCTTC.

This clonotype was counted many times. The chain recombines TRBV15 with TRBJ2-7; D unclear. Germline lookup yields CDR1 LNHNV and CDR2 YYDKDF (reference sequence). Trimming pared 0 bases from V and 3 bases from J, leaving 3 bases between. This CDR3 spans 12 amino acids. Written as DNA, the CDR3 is TGTGCCACCAGCAGAGATCTCTACGAGCAGTACTTC. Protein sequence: CATSRDLYEQYF.

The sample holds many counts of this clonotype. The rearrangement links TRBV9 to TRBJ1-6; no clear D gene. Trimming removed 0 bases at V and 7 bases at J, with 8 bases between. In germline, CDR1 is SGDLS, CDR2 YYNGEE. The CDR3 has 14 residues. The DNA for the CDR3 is TGTGCCAGCAGCGTAGCTGGCCGCAATTCACCCCTCCACTTT. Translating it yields CASSVAGRNSPLHF. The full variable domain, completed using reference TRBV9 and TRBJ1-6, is DSGVTQTPKHLITATGQRVTLRCSPRSGDLSVYWYQQSLDQGLQFLIQYYNGEERAKGNILERFSAQQFPDLHSELNLSSLELGDSALYFCASSVAGRNSPLHFGNGTRLTVT.

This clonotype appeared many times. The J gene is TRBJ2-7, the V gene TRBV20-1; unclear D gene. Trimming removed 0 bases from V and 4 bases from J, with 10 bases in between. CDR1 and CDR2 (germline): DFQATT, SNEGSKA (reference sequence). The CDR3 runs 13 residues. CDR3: CSARDGPIYEQYF. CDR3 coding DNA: TGCAGTGCTAGAGATGGACCCATTTACGAGCAGTACTTC.

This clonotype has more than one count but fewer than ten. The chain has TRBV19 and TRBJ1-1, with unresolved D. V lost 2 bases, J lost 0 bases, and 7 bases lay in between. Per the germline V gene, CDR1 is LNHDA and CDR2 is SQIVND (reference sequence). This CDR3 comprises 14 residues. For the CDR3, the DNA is TGTGCCAGTAGTATACGGCAGCTGAACACTGAAGCTTTCTTT. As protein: CASSIRQLNTEAFF.

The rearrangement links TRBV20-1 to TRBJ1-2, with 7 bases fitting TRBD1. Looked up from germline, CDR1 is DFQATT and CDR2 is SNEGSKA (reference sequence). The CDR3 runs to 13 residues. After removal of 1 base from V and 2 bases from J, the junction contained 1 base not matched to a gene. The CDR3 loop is CSARAQGNYGYTF. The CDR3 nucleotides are TGCAGTGCTAGAGCACAGGGGAACTATGGCTACACCTTC.

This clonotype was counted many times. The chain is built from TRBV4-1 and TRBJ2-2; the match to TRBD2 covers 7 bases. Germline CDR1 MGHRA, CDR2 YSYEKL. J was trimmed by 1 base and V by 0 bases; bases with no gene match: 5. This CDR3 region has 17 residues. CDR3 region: CASSQESSGENTGELFF. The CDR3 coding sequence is TGCGCCAGCAGCCAAGAATCGAGCGGGGAGAACACCGGGGAGCTGTTTTTT.

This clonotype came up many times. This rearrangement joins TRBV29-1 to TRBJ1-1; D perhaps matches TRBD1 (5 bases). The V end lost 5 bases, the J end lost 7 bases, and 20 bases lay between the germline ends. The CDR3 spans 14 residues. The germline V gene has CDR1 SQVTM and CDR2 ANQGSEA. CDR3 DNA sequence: TGCAGCGTTCACTTCCCAGCCGGGGCCCGTGAAGCTTTCTTT. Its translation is CSVHFPAGAREAFF.

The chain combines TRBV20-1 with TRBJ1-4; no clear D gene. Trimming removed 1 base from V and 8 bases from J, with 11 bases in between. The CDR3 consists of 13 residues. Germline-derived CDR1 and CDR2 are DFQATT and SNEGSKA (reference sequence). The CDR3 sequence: CSARAPLMEKLFF. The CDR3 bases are TGCAGTGCTAGAGCCCCCTTGATGGAAAAACTGTTTTTT.

CDR3 amino acids: CASSERGLGYGYTF. CDR3 nucleotides: TGTGCCAGCAGTGAGCGGGGTTTGGGCTATGGCTACACCTTC. The chain recombines TRBV2 with TRBJ1-2; D remains unclear. The germline CDR1 and CDR2 sequences are SNHLY and FYNNEI. V lost 3 bases, J lost 4 bases, and 12 bases lay in between. This CDR3 has 14 amino acids.

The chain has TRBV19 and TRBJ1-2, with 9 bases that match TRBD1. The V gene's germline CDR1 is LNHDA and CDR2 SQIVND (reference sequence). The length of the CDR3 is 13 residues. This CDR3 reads CARGRDRAFGYTF. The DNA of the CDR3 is TGTGCTAGAGGCCGGGACAGGGCGTTTGGCTACACCTTC. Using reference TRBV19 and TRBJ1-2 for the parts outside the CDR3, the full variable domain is DGGITQSPKYLFRKEGQNVTLSCEQNLNHDAMYWYRQDPGQGLRLIYYSQIVNDFQKGDIAEGYSVSREKKESFPLTVTSAQKNPTAFYLCARGRDRAFGYTFGSGTRLTVV.

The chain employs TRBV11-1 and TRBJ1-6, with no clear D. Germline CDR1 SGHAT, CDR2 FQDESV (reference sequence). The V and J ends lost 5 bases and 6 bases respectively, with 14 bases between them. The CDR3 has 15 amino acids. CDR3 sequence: CASSNPGSRNSPLHF. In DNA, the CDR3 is TGTGCCAGCAGCAACCCGGGGTCGCGTAATTCACCCCTCCACTTT.

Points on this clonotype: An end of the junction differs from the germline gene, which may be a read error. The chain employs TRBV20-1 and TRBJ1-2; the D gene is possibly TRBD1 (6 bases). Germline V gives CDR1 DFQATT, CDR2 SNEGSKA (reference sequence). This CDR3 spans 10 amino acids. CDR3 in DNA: TGCAGTGCTAGCGGGCAGGGACACTCCTTC. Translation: CSASGQGHSF.

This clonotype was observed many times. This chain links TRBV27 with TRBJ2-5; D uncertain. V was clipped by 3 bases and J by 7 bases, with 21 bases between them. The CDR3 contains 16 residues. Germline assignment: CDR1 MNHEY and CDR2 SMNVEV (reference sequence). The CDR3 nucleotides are TGTGCCAGCAGTTTCACCTTTAGGTCGGGTTCTGGGACCCAGTACTTC. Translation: CASSFTFRSGSGTQYF.

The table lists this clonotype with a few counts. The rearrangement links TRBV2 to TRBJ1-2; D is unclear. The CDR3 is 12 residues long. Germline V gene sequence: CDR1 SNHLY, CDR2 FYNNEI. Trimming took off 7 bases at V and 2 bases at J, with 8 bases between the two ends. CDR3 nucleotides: TGTGCCAGCAAGGACGCGAACTATGGCTACACCTTC. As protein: CASKDANYGYTF.

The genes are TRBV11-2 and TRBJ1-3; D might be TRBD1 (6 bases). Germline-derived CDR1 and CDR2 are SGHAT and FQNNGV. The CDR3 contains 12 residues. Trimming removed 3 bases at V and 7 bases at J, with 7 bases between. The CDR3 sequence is CASSFDRNTIYF. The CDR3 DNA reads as TGTGCCAGCAGCTTCGACAGGAACACCATATATTTT. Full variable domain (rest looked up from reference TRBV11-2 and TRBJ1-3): EAGVAQSPRYKIIEKRQSVAFWCNPISGHATLYWYQQILGQGPKLLIQFQNNGVVDDSQLPKDRFSAERLKGVDSTLKIQPAKLEDSAVYLCASSFDRNTIYFGEGSWLTVV.

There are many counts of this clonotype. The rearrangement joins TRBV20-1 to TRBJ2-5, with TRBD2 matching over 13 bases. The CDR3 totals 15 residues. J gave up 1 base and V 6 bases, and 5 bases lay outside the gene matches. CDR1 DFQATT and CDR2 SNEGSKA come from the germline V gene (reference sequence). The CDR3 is CSAPGLAGSQETQYF. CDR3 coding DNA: TGCAGTGCGCCGGGACTAGCGGGGAGCCAAGAGACCCAGTACTTC.

CDR3: CATSESGGEAFF. CDR3 coding DNA: TGTGCCACCAGTGAATCCGGGGGTGAAGCTTTCTTT. The chain uses TRBV24-1 and TRBJ1-1, with D possibly being TRBD1 (5 bases). Germline V CDR1 and CDR2: KGHDR, SFDVKD. CDR3 length: 12 amino acids. V was shortened by 4 bases and J by 7 bases, with 9 bases between the two germline ends.

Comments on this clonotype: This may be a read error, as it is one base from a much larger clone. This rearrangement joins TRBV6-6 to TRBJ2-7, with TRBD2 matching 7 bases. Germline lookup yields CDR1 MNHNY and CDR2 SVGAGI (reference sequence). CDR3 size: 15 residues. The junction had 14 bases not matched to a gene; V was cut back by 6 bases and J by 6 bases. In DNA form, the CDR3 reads TGTGCCAGCAGCGGGGGAGGCGGGAGAACAGGCGAGCAGTACTTC. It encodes CASSGGGGRTGEQYF.

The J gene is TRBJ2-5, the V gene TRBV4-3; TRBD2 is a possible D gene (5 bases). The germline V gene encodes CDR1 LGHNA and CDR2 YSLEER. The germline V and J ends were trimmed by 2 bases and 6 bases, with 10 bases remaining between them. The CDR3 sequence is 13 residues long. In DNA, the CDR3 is TGCGCCAGCAGCCAACTCGGGGAGCAGACCCAGTACTTC. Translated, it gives CASSQLGEQTQYF.